Listed below are T cell receptor beta chains from one sample, sequenced in a study of cytomegalovirus exposure and HLA in healthy donors. TCRdb keeps only in-frame clones here, not all; method: immunoSEQ multiplex PCR. The data contain 150,000 or so clones, 80% of them seen just once; the ten biggest clones take up about 5.6%. Sequencing was carried out using PBMCs. The receptor source for this set is a woman between 35 and 50 years old in good health and CMV-seropositive. CDR3s include the opening cysteine and the closing phenylalanine or tryptophan. Each record gives: J gene, clone size, V gene, D gene, CDR3 protein, CDR3 DNA. The D gene is left open where the match is weak. Not every row has a clone size; where given, it reads once, few, many or a size class.

TRBJ2-3 | . | TRBV25-1 | TRBD1 | CASGRQGADTQYF | TGTGCCAGCGGCCGACAGGGGGCAGATACGCAGTATTTT
TRBJ2-7 | . | TRBV6-1 | TRBD1 | CASSTGGPSYEQYF | TGTGCCAGCAGTACAGGGGGCCCGTCCTACGAGCAGTACTTC
TRBJ2-7 | . | TRBV5-1 | . | CASSPAGGAGEQYF | TGCGCCAGCAGCCCGGCCGGCGGGGCGGGTGAGCAGTACTTC
TRBJ2-5 | . | TRBV5-4 | TRBD2 | CASSSGLAGGPQETQYF | TGTGCCAGCAGCTCGGGACTAGCGGGAGGACCTCAAGAGACCCAGTACTTC
TRBJ2-7 | . | TRBV27 | . | CASSFGQGAAWRYF | .
TRBJ1-2 | . | TRBV18 | . | CASSSLGTNGYTF | TGTGCCAGCTCTTCCCTAGGGACAAATGGCTACACCTTC
TRBJ2-6 | . | TRBV27 | . | CASSLSYSGANVLTF | TGTGCCAGCAGTTTATCTTACTCTGGGGCCAACGTCCTGACTTTC
TRBJ2-1 | . | TRBV9 | . | CASSVGNRRDEQFF | TGTGCCAGCAGCGTAGGTAACCGCCGCGATGAGCAGTTCTTC
TRBJ1-3 | . | TRBV5-4 | . | CASSPDFGNTIYF | TGTGCCAGCAGCCCGGACTTTGGAAACACCATATATTTT
TRBJ1-1 | . | TRBV9 | . | CASSARGGDTEAFF | TGTGCCAGCAGCGCCCGAGGGGGGGACACTGAAGCTTTCTTT
TRBJ2-7 | medium-sized | TRBV7-9 | . | CASSLWTATSYEQYF | TGTGCCAGCAGCTTATGGACAGCGACCAGCTACGAGCAGTACTTC
TRBJ1-5 | . | TRBV19 | . | CASSLRGDGRQPQHF | TGTGCCAGTAGCCTCCGGGGTGATGGGCGTCAGCCCCAGCATTTT
TRBJ1-2 | . | TRBV7-3 | . | CASSLSGGNGYGYTF | TGTGCCAGCAGCTTATCGGGGGGCAATGGCTATGGCTACACCTTC
TRBJ2-4 | . | TRBV28 | TRBD1 | CASTPSRQGAGAKNIQYF | TGTGCCAGCACCCCTTCGAGACAGGGGGCTGGAGCCAAAAACATTCAGTACTTC
TRBJ2-5 | . | TRBV5-1 | TRBD2 | CASSPGLAGVETQYF | TGCGCCAGCAGCCCGGGACTAGCGGGAGTTGAGACCCAGTACTTC
TRBJ2-7 | . | TRBV9 | . | CASSPIGGAVAYEQYF | TGTGCCAGCAGCCCCATTGGGGGGGCCGTCGCGTACGAGCAGTACTTC
TRBJ2-7 | . | TRBV6-1 | . | CASSEGANQYEQYF | TGTGCCAGCAGTGAGGGGGCAAATCAATACGAGCAGTACTTC
TRBJ1-5 | . | TRBV5-6 | TRBD1 | CASSLGGRGIYSNQPQHF | TGTGCCAGCAGCTTGGGTGGCAGGGGGATCTATAGCAATCAGCCCCAGCATTTT
TRBJ1-1 | . | TRBV7-9 | . | CASSPLTGEAFF | TGTGCCAGCAGCCCCTTGACCGGGGAAGCTTTCTTT
TRBJ2-7 | . | TRBV5-4 | TRBD2 | CASSLGGTSGRGEQYF | TGTGCCAGCAGCCTAGGCGGGACTAGCGGGAGGGGCGAGCAGTACTTC
TRBJ2-7 | . | TRBV19 | TRBD2 | CASSITSGKGGEQYF | TGTGCCAGTAGTATTACTAGCGGGAAAGGGGGCGAGCAGTACTTC
TRBJ1-2 | . | TRBV29-1 | . | CSVGRKGSTF | TGCAGCGTTGGTAGAAAGGGGTCCACCTTC
TRBJ2-1 | few | TRBV15 | TRBD2 | CATSRREDAYNEQFF | TGTGCCACCAGCAGGCGGGAGGACGCCTACAATGAGCAGTTCTTC
TRBJ1-5 | . | TRBV19 | TRBD1 | CASRGTGSILNQPQHF | TGTGCCAGTAGGGGGACAGGGTCCATCCTAAATCAGCCCCAGCATTTT
TRBJ1-1 | few | TRBV5-1 | . | CASSLAGERAFF | TGCGCCAGCAGCTTGGCGGGGGAAAGGGCTTTCTTT
TRBJ1-3 | . | TRBV29-1 | TRBD1 | CSVVTGVSGNTIYF | TGCAGCGTTGTCACAGGGGTATCTGGAAACACCATATATTTT
TRBJ2-1 | few | TRBV5-1 | . | CASSLRGDYRDEQFF | TGCGCCAGCAGCTTGAGAGGGGATTACAGGGATGAGCAGTTCTTC
TRBJ2-3 | . | TRBV5-5 | TRBD2 | CASSLARGVGTDTQYF | TGTGCCAGCAGCTTGGCCCGGGGGGTCGGCACAGATACGCAGTATTTT
TRBJ2-7 | . | TRBV5-1 | . | CASSLEGAAVGSEQYF | TGCGCCAGCAGCTTGGAAGGGGCGGCCGTCGGTTCCGAGCAGTACTTC
TRBJ1-3 | . | TRBV11-2 | . | CASSRQGNTIYF | TGTGCCAGCAGCCGACAGGGAAACACCATATATTTT
TRBJ2-3 | . | TRBV6-1 | . | CASSGASLSTDTQYF | TGTGCCAGCAGTGGTGCGTCACTTAGCACAGATACGCAGTATTTT
TRBJ1-2 | . | TRBV7-8 | . | CASSPYRIGLGTNYGYTF | TGTGCCAGCAGCCCCTACCGAATTGGGCTTGGAACTAACTATGGCTACACCTTC
TRBJ2-3 | . | TRBV7-8 | TRBD2 | CASSLMRELTDTQYF | TGTGCCAGCAGCTTAATGCGGGAGTTGACAGATACGCAGTATTTT
TRBJ2-1 | once | TRBV5-4 | . | CASSGQRGNEQFF | TGTGCCAGCAGCGGTCAAAGGGGCAATGAGCAGTTCTTC
TRBJ2-7 | . | TRBV29-1 | TRBD2 | CSVEDLASGRYEQYF | TGCAGCGTTGAAGATCTGGCTAGCGGGAGGTACGAGCAGTACTTC
TRBJ2-1 | . | TRBV28 | TRBD2 | CASSLWTSGKNEQFF | TGTGCCAGCAGTCTCTGGACTAGCGGGAAGAATGAGCAGTTCTTC
TRBJ1-4 | . | TRBV27 | . | CASSPRSFVGNEKLFF | TGTGCCAGCAGTCCCCGCAGTTTTGTGGGCAATGAAAAACTGTTTTTT
TRBJ2-7 | once | TRBV5-1 | TRBD1 | CASSLATGSWYEQYF | TGCGCCAGCAGCTTGGCGACAGGGAGCTGGTACGAGCAGTACTTC
TRBJ2-1 | . | TRBV11-2 | TRBD1 | CASSSWTGNSYNEQFF | TGTGCCAGCAGCTCATGGACAGGGAACTCTTACAATGAGCAGTTCTTC
TRBJ1-1 | . | TRBV7-2 | . | CASSLAGQINTEAFF | TGTGCCAGCAGCTTAGCAGGACAGATAAACACTGAAGCTTTCTTT
TRBJ2-5 | . | TRBV11-3 | TRBD2 | CASSGSGEWETQYF | TGTGCCAGCAGCGGCAGCGGGGAATGGGAGACCCAGTACTTC